A single sample gave rise to the 5 T cell receptor beta chains below, sequenced in a study of shared clonotypes between healthy human individuals. Only in-frame clones appear in the TCRdb table, and some are missing; sequencing was by immunoSEQ multiplex PCR. This sample has 2.3 million or so clones, with roughly 93% found just once. Sequencing was done on a sample of naive CD4+ T cells from PBMCs. The sample's subset: CD45RA+ positively selected. The receptors were gathered from a man between 18 and 35 years old in good health. Some clones in this sample may be carry-over from other donors' samples.

J is TRBJ2-4 and V is TRBV5-1, with D possibly being TRBD2 (6 bases). Trimming removed 0 bases from V and 15 bases from J, with 13 bases in between. This CDR3 contains 12 residues. Germline V lookup: CDR1 SGHRS, CDR2 YFSETQ. The CDR3 nucleotides read TGCGCCAGCAGCTTGGATGGCGGGGACTCGTACTTC. Protein product: CASSLDGGDSYF.

In the case of this clone: At the DNA level, this CDR3 is encoded by other sequences in the same sample as well. J is TRBJ2-2 and V is TRBV5-4; D gene uncertain. This CDR3 contains 15 residues. CDR1 is SGHNT and CDR2 is YYREEE in the germline V gene (reference sequence). V shed 0 bases and J shed 2 bases, with 8 bases lying between them. CDR3: CASSLAGLNTGELFF. CDR3 in DNA: TGTGCCAGCAGCTTGGCCGGTCTCAACACCGGGGAGCTGTTTTTT.

The rearrangement joins TRBV5-1 to TRBJ2-7; D is unresolved. Germline V gives CDR1 SGHRS, CDR2 YFSETQ. The germline V and J ends were trimmed by 0 bases and 6 bases, with 16 bases remaining between them. CDR3 length: 15 amino acids. Written as DNA, the CDR3 is TGCGCCAGCAGCTTGGGTGGCCACCTCGTAGGCGAGCAGTACTTC. Its protein is CASSLGGHLVGEQYF.

The V gene is TRBV7-9, the J gene TRBJ2-4; TRBD2 matches at 7 bases. J gave up 8 bases and V 1 base, and 11 bases lay outside the gene matches. The CDR3 has 16 residues. The germline V gene has CDR1 SEHNR and CDR2 FQNEAQ (reference sequence). The CDR3 bases are TGTGCCAGCAGCTTAGAAACGGCGGGAGAAGGGTACATTCAGTACTTC. Protein sequence: CASSLETAGEGYIQYF.

This sequence joins TRBV27 and TRBJ1-1, with 7 bases aligning to TRBD1. The V and J ends lost 5 bases and 3 bases, in that order; junction bases with no gene match: 9. CDR3 size: 15 residues. The germline V gene encodes CDR1 MNHEY and CDR2 SMNVEV (reference sequence). This chain's CDR3 is CASSPNQGEDTEAFF. In DNA form, the CDR3 reads TGTGCCAGCAGTCCCAATCAGGGGGAGGACACTGAAGCTTTCTTT.